The 16 T cell receptor beta chains below all came from one sample that was sequenced in a study of cytomegalovirus exposure and HLA in healthy donors. The PCR ran on 60 Vbeta and 13 Jbeta primers. Assay used: immunoSEQ multiplex PCR; TCRdb lists only in-frame clones, some missing. The sample lists some 110,000 clones, 73% seen once, with roughly 0.92% in the top ten. Sequencing was carried out using PBMCs. The receptors were sampled from a young woman in good health and CMV-seronegative.

This rearrangement joins TRBV5-1 to TRBJ1-1; 8 bases fit TRBD1. CDR1 and CDR2 from the germline V gene are SGHRS and YFSETQ. This CDR3 contains 19 residues. After removal of 0 bases from V and 5 bases from J, the junction contained 18 bases not matched to a gene. CDR3 DNA sequence: TGCGCCAGCAGCTTGGTGGGTCCCCCAGGGGGCCGGGTGGATACTGAAGCTTTCTTT. This codes for CASSLVGPPGGRVDTEAFF.

The J gene is TRBJ1-2, the V gene TRBV9, with 8 bases matching TRBD1. The CDR3 has 16 residues. Germline assignment: CDR1 SGDLS and CDR2 YYNGEE. Trimming at V came to 4 bases and at J to 4 bases, leaving 12 bases not matched to a gene. DNA of the CDR3: TGTGCCAGCAGCCCCACTCCAGGGGGCGATACCTATGGCTACACCTTC. Its translation is CASSPTPGGDTYGYTF.

The gene calls are TRBV11-2 and TRBJ1-1, with TRBD1 as a possible D gene (5 bases). CDR1 and CDR2 from the germline V gene are SGHAT and FQNNGV. CDR3 length equals 16 residues. V shed 1 base and J shed 5 bases, with 17 bases lying between them. Written as DNA, the CDR3 is TGTGCCAGCAGCTTAGTCCTCCTGGCGGGGGAGACTGAAGCTTTCTTT. It yields the protein CASSLVLLAGETEAFF.

The J gene is TRBJ1-5, the V gene TRBV7-9, with D possibly matching TRBD1 (5 bases). The CDR3 is 15 amino acids. Trimming stripped 4 bases from V and 4 bases from J, with 14 bases between. The germline gives CDR1 SEHNR, CDR2 FQNEAQ (reference sequence). For the CDR3, the DNA is TGTGCCAGCAGCTGGGGCGTTGACCCGAATCAGCCCCAGCATTTT. Translated: CASSWGVDPNQPQHF.

The rearrangement links TRBV2 to TRBJ1-5; D not certain. Germline values: CDR1 SNHLY, CDR2 FYNNEI. The CDR3 spans 15 residues. The V and J ends lost 2 bases and 4 bases respectively, with 12 bases between them. The CDR3 DNA reads TGTGCCAGCAGTGAAATGTTCCAGTTAAATCAGCCCCAGCATTTT. Translating gives CASSEMFQLNQPQHF.

V usage is TRBV19 and J usage is TRBJ2-7, with a weak D call TRBD1 (6 bases). Germline lookup yields CDR1 LNHDA and CDR2 SQIVND (reference sequence). V was pared by 9 bases and J by 4 bases, with 19 bases between. The CDR3 consists of 14 residues. This chain's CDR3 is CASAWDNKPYEQYF. The CDR3 coding sequence is TGTGCCAGCGCATGGGACAACAAACCTTACGAGCAGTACTTC. Full variable domain (rest looked up from reference TRBV19 and TRBJ2-7): DGGITQSPKYLFRKEGQNVTLSCEQNLNHDAMYWYRQDPGQGLRLIYYSQIVNDFQKGDIAEGYSVSREKKESFPLTVTSAQKNPTAFYLCASAWDNKPYEQYFGPGTRLTVT.

This clone has more than one count but fewer than ten. One end of the junction does not line up with germline, which may come from a read error. The chain combines TRBV28 with TRBJ1-2; 11 nucleotides agree with TRBD1. Germline assignment: CDR1 MDHEN and CDR2 SYDVKM. CDR3 length: 12 residues. CDR3: CASSQRDRGKHF. CDR3 bases: TGTGCCAGCAGCCAAAGGGACAGGGGGAAGCATTTC.

The chain has TRBV2 and TRBJ2-7; 8 positions match TRBD1. The CDR3 covers 16 residues. The J segment lost 2 bases and the V segment lost 4 bases, leaving 10 bases of the junction unmatched. Germline V gene data show CDR1 as SNHLY and CDR2 as FYNNEI. Here the CDR3 reads CASSGRSGTGTYEQYF. The CDR3 region has the DNA TGTGCCAGCAGTGGGCGTTCCGGGACAGGAACCTACGAGCAGTACTTC.

This rearrangement joins TRBV5-1 to TRBJ1-3; D unclear. Germline lookup yields CDR1 SGHRS and CDR2 YFSETQ. V was cut by 4 bases and J by 0 bases, with 11 bases left in between. CDR3 size: 15 residues. The CDR3 nucleotides are TGCGCCAGCAGCCAGGACGGGGACTCTGGAAACACCATATATTTT. This gives the protein CASSQDGDSGNTIYF. The variable domain in full, completed from reference TRBV5-1 and TRBJ1-3, reads KAGVTQTPRYLIKTRGQQVTLSCSPISGHRSVSWYQQTPGQGLQFLFEYFSETQRNKGNFPGRFSGRQFSNSRSEMNVSTLELGDSALYLCASSQDGDSGNTIYFGEGSWLTVV.

This rearrangement joins TRBV27 to TRBJ2-7; unclear D gene. Germline V gene lookup returns CDR1 MNHEY and CDR2 SMNVEV (reference sequence). Trimming took off 4 bases at V and 3 bases at J, with 13 bases between the two ends. The CDR3 runs 14 residues. The CDR3, as DNA: TGTGCCAGCAGTTCCTGGTCGATAGACTACGAGCAGTACTTC. Its translation is CASSSWSIDYEQYF.

This chain links TRBV2 with TRBJ2-4; tentatively, D is TRBD1 (6 bases). This CDR3 is built from 17 residues. Trimming left V 0 bases short and J 0 bases short, with 12 bases between. Germline values: CDR1 SNHLY, CDR2 FYNNEI. CDR3 in DNA: TGTGCCAGCAGTGAAGCTCGAGGGGGACCAGCCAAAAACATTCAGTACTTC. This codes for CASSEARGGPAKNIQYF.

The V call is TRBV7-3, the J call TRBJ2-1; the D gene is possibly TRBD2 (6 bases). Trimming pared 2 bases from V and 8 bases from J, leaving 13 bases between. CDR3 length: 14 residues. Germline V lookup: CDR1 SGHTA, CDR2 FQGTGA. The CDR3 reads CASSLGGRGDEQFF. In DNA, the CDR3 is TGTGCCAGCAGCTTAGGCGGGCGGGGAGATGAGCAGTTCTTC. The full variable domain, completed using reference TRBV7-3 and TRBJ2-1, is GAGVSQTPSNKVTEKGKYVELRCDPISGHTALYWYRQSLGQGPEFLIYFQGTGAADDSGLPNDRFFAVRPEGSVSTLKIQRTERGDSAVYLCASSLGGRGDEQFFGPGTRLTVL.

The J gene is TRBJ2-1, the V gene TRBV6-5; D unresolved. This CDR3 is built from 15 residues. The V and J ends lost 6 bases and 0 bases respectively, with 12 bases between them. Germline lookup yields CDR1 MNHEY and CDR2 SVGAGI. The CDR3 DNA reads TGTGCCAGCAGCCGATCGGAGAGCTCCTACAATGAGCAGTTCTTC. It codes for CASSRSESSYNEQFF.

This clone was counted only a few times. V and J are TRBV6-5 and TRBJ1-1; tentative D call: TRBD1 (6 bases). V was trimmed by 2 bases and J by 2 bases, leaving 12 bases between them. The CDR3 has 15 residues. CDR1 and CDR2 from the germline V gene are MNHEY and SVGAGI. The CDR3: CASSYRQETNTEAFF. CDR3 bases: TGTGCCAGCAGTTACCGACAGGAGACTAACACTGAAGCTTTCTTT.

The V and J genes are TRBV28 and TRBJ1-2; 12 nucleotides align to TRBD1. Germline V gives CDR1 MDHEN, CDR2 SYDVKM. CDR3 length equals 14 residues. V lost 5 bases to trimming and J lost 5 bases; unmatched junction nucleotides: 3. CDR3 DNA sequence: TGTGCCAGCAGTCCGGGACAGGGGGCTTATGGCTACACCTTC. This translates into CASSPGQGAYGYTF.

The V call is TRBV6-5, the J call TRBJ1-1; no firm D call. The CDR3 covers 13 residues. Deletions cut 6 bases from V and 0 bases from J, with 8 bases between. Per the germline V gene, CDR1 is MNHEY and CDR2 is SVGAGI. CDR3 in DNA: TGTGCCAGCAGCTGGGAGGTGAACACTGAAGCTTTCTTT. It specifies CASSWEVNTEAFF.